This T cell receptor beta chain was sequenced for a study of T cell repertoires in aging, cancer and after chemotherapy. The study's findings and limits: Untreated cancer patients had significantly lower blood TCR diversity than age-matched healthy donors. In healthy donors, age-related TCR diversity loss mainly reflected lost richness. The repertoire data cannot show anything about immunological memory following chemotherapy. Median generation probability rose over the chemotherapy interval in each cancer cohort, suggesting rebound thymic output.

The germline CDR1 and CDR2 sequences are LNHDA and SQIVND (reference sequence). The CDR3 loop spans 15 amino acids. Trimming left V 5 bases short and J 2 bases short, with 12 bases between. This clonotype is classed as medium-sized. The antigen remains unidentified. Multiplex touch-down PCR with TRB-A/B primers amplified rearranged V-D-J TRB sequences. Each CDR3 protein gets one entry after TCRdb re-called the multiplex PCR reads with MiXCR. The sample has some 19,000 distinct CDR3 sequences, around 38% seen once; the top ten hold 17%. Peripheral blood genomic DNA, not sorted cells or RNA, was the template.

This TCR was sampled from a human donor with a solid tumor. The sample consisted of blood. The chain employs TRBV19 and TRBJ2-2; D might be TRBD1 (6 bases). The CDR3 DNA is TGTGCCAGTAGTGCCCCGGGACACAACACCGGGGAGCTGTTTTTT. This codes for CASSAPGHNTGELFF.